Below are 14 T cell receptor beta chains sequenced from a single sample in a study of neoadjuvant nivolumab and ipilimumab in lung cancer. Sequencing used immunoSEQ multiplex PCR; TCRdb keeps in-frame clones, though not all of them. The profile shows about 26,000 clones, more than 70% of them singletons. The material was peripheral blood, obtained before neoadjuvant nivolumab, alone or with ipilimumab. The receptor source for this set is an adult with non-small cell lung cancer.

The chain couples TRBV7-8 to TRBJ2-7, with a weak D call TRBD1 (5 bases). Trimming removed 3 bases from V and 0 bases from J, with 9 bases in between. The CDR3 length is 14 residues. The germline CDR1 and CDR2 sequences are SGHVS and FQNEAQ. The CDR3 sequence is CASSLKDTSYEQYF. CDR3 bases: TGTGCCAGCAGCTTGAAGGACACCTCCTACGAGCAGTACTTC.

V and J are TRBV11-2 and TRBJ2-3; no definite D call. V dropped 0 bases and J dropped 14 bases, with 6 bases sitting between them. The CDR3 runs 10 residues. CDR1 SGHAT and CDR2 FQNNGV come from the germline V gene. DNA for the CDR3: TGTGCCAGCAGCTTAGAAGAAATGTATTTT. It specifies CASSLEEMYF.

This rearrangement joins TRBV5-1 to TRBJ1-6; tentative D call: TRBD1 (6 bases). V gave up 0 bases and J gave up 6 bases, with 7 bases separating them. This CDR3 is built from 14 residues. Germline V gene lookup returns CDR1 SGHRS and CDR2 YFSETQ. The CDR3 region is CASSLVQGNSPLHF. The CDR3 DNA reads TGCGCCAGCAGCTTGGTACAGGGTAATTCACCCCTCCACTTT.

By sample fraction, this clone is medium-sized. This chain connects TRBV2 to TRBJ1-6; TRBD1 agrees at 8 bases. The V gene's germline CDR1 is SNHLY and CDR2 FYNNEI. V lost 6 bases to trimming and J lost 7 bases; unmatched junction nucleotides: 5. The CDR3 length is 14 residues. For the CDR3, the DNA is TGTGCCAGCAGCCTGGGACAGGCCAATTCACCCCTCCACTTT. This gives the protein CASSLGQANSPLHF.

The V call is TRBV28, the J call TRBJ1-2; D ambiguous. V was pared by 7 bases and J by 1 base, with 10 bases between. Germline V gives CDR1 MDHEN, CDR2 SYDVKM. CDR3 length: 13 amino acids. This chain's CDR3 is CASIDVLNYGYTF. CDR3 coding DNA: TGTGCCAGCATTGACGTCCTTAACTATGGCTACACCTTC.

This clone was found a few times. A junction boundary mismatches the germline segment, possibly from a read error. The CDR3 protein is CASREWGNQPQHF. The CDR3 coding sequence is TGCGCCAGCAGGGAGTGGGGGAATCAGCCCCAGCATTTT. The chain combines TRBV10-1 with TRBJ1-5, with a possible D match to TRBD1 (5 bases). CDR1 and CDR2 from the germline V gene are WNHNN and SYGVQD (reference sequence). This CDR3 is 13 amino acids long.

The chain combines TRBV27 with TRBJ1-1; 8 nucleotides align to TRBD1. The CDR3 sequence is 15 residues long. Germline V gene sequence: CDR1 MNHEY, CDR2 SMNVEV (reference sequence). The V gene end was trimmed by 0 bases and the J gene end by 2 bases; junction bases not matched to a gene: 2. CDR3 coding DNA: TGTGCCAGCAGTTTATCGGACAGGGCAAACACTGAAGCTTTCTTT. Amino acids: CASSLSDRANTEAFF.

The gene calls are TRBV2 and TRBJ2-7, with 12 bases that match TRBD1. V was clipped by 8 bases and J by 5 bases; unmatched bases: 7. The CDR3 contains 14 residues. CDR1 and CDR2 (germline): SNHLY, FYNNEI. The DNA of the CDR3 is TGTGCCAGCTCAACCGGGACAGGGGGCCACGAGCAGTACTTC. It specifies CASSTGTGGHEQYF.

The V gene is TRBV2, the J gene TRBJ2-4; possibly TRBD1 for D (6 bases). This CDR3 has 15 amino acids. Germline CDR1 and CDR2: SNHLY and FYNNEI. V dropped 3 bases and J dropped 9 bases, with 18 bases sitting between them. The CDR3 here is CASSDPQGISFIQYF. The CDR3 nucleotides are TGTGCCAGCAGTGACCCACAGGGTATAAGCTTCATTCAGTACTTC.

The rearrangement links TRBV7-9 to TRBJ2-1, with D possibly matching TRBD1 (6 bases). V lost 0 bases and J lost 6, with 6 bases in between. Germline CDR1 is SEHNR and CDR2 is FQNEAQ (reference sequence). There are 13 residues in the CDR3. In DNA, the CDR3 is TGTGCCAGCAGCTTAGCAGGGGGCAATGAGCAGTTCTTC. Residues: CASSLAGGNEQFF.

V is TRBV18 and J is TRBJ1-2; 8 bases fit TRBD1. Germline loops: CDR1 KGHSH, CDR2 LQKENI. The CDR3 is 13 amino acids. V dropped 8 bases and J dropped 8; count of bases not matched to a gene: 10. The CDR3 DNA follows: TGTGCCAGCACCTCCGACAGGGGCGCAGGCTACACCTTC. It specifies CASTSDRGAGYTF. Drawing the rest from reference TRBV18 and TRBJ1-2, the complete variable domain is NAGVMQNPRHLVRRRGQEARLRCSPMKGHSHVYWYRQLPEEGLKFMVYLQKENIIDESGMPKERFSAEFPKEGPSILRIQQVVRGDSAAYFCASTSDRGAGYTFGSGTRLTVV.

CDR3 loop: CAISEQGSDTEAFF. The CDR3 DNA sequence: TGTGCCATCAGTGAACAGGGGAGCGACACTGAAGCTTTCTTT. V gene TRBV10-3 combines with J gene TRBJ1-1; 7 bases map to TRBD1. There are 14 residues in the CDR3. Per the germline V gene, CDR1 is ENHRY and CDR2 is SYGVKD. With V trimmed by 3 bases and J by 3 bases, 4 bases remained unmatched.

This rearrangement joins TRBV5-6 to TRBJ1-2; possible D gene TRBD1, 5 bases. V was clipped by 5 bases and J by 4 bases, with 18 bases between them. The CDR3 totals 15 residues. CDR1 SGHDT and CDR2 YYEEEE come from the germline V gene. The CDR3 here is CASRVRGGASYGYTF. CDR3 nucleotide sequence: TGTGCCAGCAGAGTCCGTGGAGGGGCTTCCTATGGCTACACCTTC. The complete variable domain, with remaining parts taken from reference TRBV5-6 and TRBJ1-2, reads DAGVTQSPTHLIKTRGQQVTLRCSPKSGHDTVSWYQQALGQGPQFIFQYYEEEERQRGNFPDRFSGHQFPNYSSELNVNALLLGDSALYLCASRVRGGASYGYTFGSGTRLTVV.

This chain links TRBV4-1 with TRBJ2-5; D is possibly TRBD2 (5 bases). V lost 4 bases and J 4 bases, leaving 19 bases between the germline ends. Looked up from germline, CDR1 is MGHRA and CDR2 is YSYEKL. The CDR3 has 16 residues. CDR3 residues: CASSPLLGFIGETQYF. CDR3 bases: TGCGCCAGCAGCCCCCTACTAGGATTCATAGGAGAGACCCAGTACTTC.